Listed below are T cell receptor beta chains from one sample, sequenced in a study of T cell repertoires in cytomegalovirus infection. One entry per CDR3 protein results from TCRdb running MiXCR on the reads. The sample has about 150,000 distinct CDR3 sequences; around a quarter are singletons. Sequencing was performed on PBMCs. These receptors all come from a human donor in good health (CMV status not recorded). Some clones in this sample may be carry-over from other donors' samples. The CDR3 runs from the conserved cysteine through the conserved F or W. The order of the fields is J gene, V gene, D gene, clone size, CDR3 protein, CDR3 DNA. The D gene is left open where the match is weak. Not every row has a clone size; where given, it reads once, few, many or a size class.

j_gene: TRBJ1-2; v_gene: TRBV7-2; d_gene: NA; abundance: NA; CDR3aa: CASSLAGGRDGYTF; CDR3nt: TGTGCCAGCAGCTTAGCAGGAGGGCGGGATGGCTACACCTTC
j_gene: TRBJ1-1; v_gene: TRBV28; d_gene: NA; abundance: few; CDR3aa: CASSLMGGANTEAFF; CDR3nt: TGTGCCAGCAGTTTAATGGGGGGAGCGAACACTGAAGCTTTCTTT
j_gene: TRBJ1-4; v_gene: TRBV2; d_gene: NA; abundance: few; CDR3aa: CASSRDSRNEKLFF; CDR3nt: TGTGCCAGCAGTAGAGACAGTCGTAATGAAAAACTGTTTTTT
j_gene: TRBJ1-6; v_gene: TRBV9; d_gene: NA; abundance: NA; CDR3aa: CASTRTADNSPLHF; CDR3nt: TGTGCCAGCACCCGGACAGCCGATAATTCACCCCTCCACTTT
j_gene: TRBJ2-3; v_gene: TRBV7-2; d_gene: TRBD2; abundance: many; CDR3aa: CASSRSGAGGITDTQYF; CDR3nt: TGTGCCAGCAGCCGCTCTGGGGCGGGGGGAATCACAGATACGCAGTATTTT
j_gene: TRBJ1-4; v_gene: TRBV28; d_gene: NA; abundance: NA; CDR3aa: CASQAPNEKLFF; CDR3nt: TGTGCCAGCCAGGCTCCTAATGAAAAACTGTTTTTT
j_gene: TRBJ2-3; v_gene: TRBV7-2; d_gene: TRBD2; abundance: many; CDR3aa: CASSLGLAGLSTDTQYF; CDR3nt: TGTGCCAGCAGCTTGGGACTAGCGGGGCTGAGCACAGATACGCAGTATTTT
j_gene: TRBJ1-1; v_gene: TRBV28; d_gene: NA; abundance: NA; CDR3aa: CASRLDPRTEAFF; CDR3nt: TGTGCCAGCAGATTGGATCCTCGGACTGAAGCTTTCTTT
j_gene: TRBJ2-7; v_gene: TRBV6-1; d_gene: NA; abundance: NA; CDR3aa: CASSALAYEQYF; CDR3nt: TGTGCCAGCAGCGCACTAGCCTACGAGCAGTACTTC
j_gene: TRBJ2-1; v_gene: TRBV20-1; d_gene: NA; abundance: few; CDR3aa: CSASSPRGRFNEQFF; CDR3nt: TGCAGTGCTAGTTCTCCGAGGGGAAGATTCAATGAGCAGTTCTTC
j_gene: TRBJ1-3; v_gene: TRBV4-2; d_gene: NA; abundance: NA; CDR3aa: CASSQDPPGSSGNTIYF; CDR3nt: TGTGCCAGCAGCCAAGATCCCCCGGGTTCCTCTGGAAACACCATATATTTT
j_gene: TRBJ2-2; v_gene: TRBV11-2; d_gene: TRBD2; abundance: NA; CDR3aa: CASSARSSSGRGGELFF; CDR3nt: TGTGCCAGCAGCGCGCGATCTTCTAGCGGGAGGGGCGGGGAGCTGTTTTTT
j_gene: TRBJ2-1; v_gene: TRBV7-9; d_gene: TRBD2; abundance: many; CDR3aa: CASSTMQITSGNEQFF; CDR3nt: TGTGCCAGCAGCACAATGCAAATCACTAGCGGCAATGAGCAGTTCTTC
j_gene: TRBJ1-3; v_gene: TRBV7-6; d_gene: NA; abundance: many; CDR3aa: CASSLATGGALGNTIYF; CDR3nt: TGTGCCAGCAGCTTAGCGACGGGGGGAGCGCTCGGAAACACCATATATTTT
j_gene: TRBJ2-7; v_gene: TRBV10-3; d_gene: NA; abundance: few; CDR3aa: CAISVAGAGEQYF; CDR3nt: TGTGCCATCAGTGTGGCAGGGGCGGGGGAGCAGTACTTC
j_gene: TRBJ1-6; v_gene: TRBV28; d_gene: NA; abundance: NA; CDR3aa: CASSLLGSPLHF; CDR3nt: TGTGCCAGCAGTTTACTCGGATCACCCCTCCACTTT
j_gene: TRBJ2-2; v_gene: TRBV27; d_gene: NA; abundance: many; CDR3aa: CASSLIGGSNTGELFF; CDR3nt: TGTGCCAGCAGTTTAATCGGCGGCTCGAACACCGGGGAGCTGTTTTTT
j_gene: TRBJ2-7; v_gene: TRBV20-1; d_gene: NA; abundance: NA; CDR3aa: CRAGDGYEQYF; CDR3nt: TGCAGGGCAGGGGATGGGTACGAGCAGTACTTC
j_gene: TRBJ2-3; v_gene: TRBV5-4; d_gene: NA; abundance: NA; CDR3aa: CASSLGQTTDTQYF; CDR3nt: TGTGCCAGCAGCTTGGGACAAACGACAGATACGCAGTATTTT
j_gene: TRBJ1-4; v_gene: TRBV28; d_gene: TRBD1; abundance: few; CDR3aa: CASSLGGQGHNEKLFF; CDR3nt: TGTGCCAGCAGTTTGGGTGGACAGGGACATAATGAAAAACTGTTTTTT
j_gene: TRBJ2-5; v_gene: TRBV12-3/TRBV12-4; d_gene: NA; abundance: few; CDR3aa: CASSLNRASFQETQYF; CDR3nt: TGTGCCAGCAGTTTAAACAGGGCCTCCTTTCAAGAGACCCAGTACTTC
j_gene: TRBJ2-7; v_gene: TRBV12-3/TRBV12-4; d_gene: NA; abundance: few; CDR3aa: CASSRSGSPGYEQYF; CDR3nt: TGTGCCAGCAGCCGATCCGGGAGTCCGGGGTACGAGCAGTACTTC
j_gene: TRBJ2-4; v_gene: TRBV5-3; d_gene: NA; abundance: few; CDR3aa: CAGKKQEFSTKNIQYF; CDR3nt: TGTGCCGGGAAAAAGCAGGAGTTTTCGACCAAAAACATTCAGTACTTC
j_gene: TRBJ2-5; v_gene: TRBV7-2; d_gene: TRBD1; abundance: many; CDR3aa: CASSLETGGTAAGTQYF; CDR3nt: TGTGCCAGCAGCTTAGAGACAGGGGGCACCGCGGCAGGGACCCAGTACTTC
j_gene: TRBJ1-5; v_gene: TRBV7-9; d_gene: NA; abundance: NA; CDR3aa: CASSLTGNNQPQHF; CDR3nt: TGTGCCAGCAGCCTAACAGGGAACAATCAGCCCCAGCATTTT
j_gene: TRBJ2-7; v_gene: TRBV28; d_gene: NA; abundance: few; CDR3aa: CASSRGLSSYEQYF; CDR3nt: TGTGCCAGCAGTCGGGGACTCAGCTCCTACGAGCAGTACTTC
j_gene: TRBJ1-2; v_gene: TRBV19; d_gene: NA; abundance: NA; CDR3aa: CASNGGLGYTF; CDR3nt: TGTGCCAGTAATGGGGGATTGGGCTACACCTTC
j_gene: TRBJ2-1; v_gene: TRBV28; d_gene: TRBD1; abundance: NA; CDR3aa: CAGNRGYSYNEQFF; CDR3nt: TGTGCCGGTAACAGGGGCTACTCCTACAATGAGCAGTTCTTC
j_gene: TRBJ1-5; v_gene: TRBV28; d_gene: NA; abundance: few; CDR3aa: CASSSGVQPQHF; CDR3nt: TGTGCCAGCAGTTCGGGGGTTCAGCCCCAGCATTTT
j_gene: TRBJ2-2; v_gene: TRBV7-2; d_gene: NA; abundance: many; CDR3aa: CASSFLSQANTGELFF; CDR3nt: TGTGCCAGCAGCTTTTTGTCCCAGGCGAACACCGGGGAGCTGTTTTTT
j_gene: TRBJ1-2; v_gene: TRBV28; d_gene: NA; abundance: NA; CDR3aa: CASTRAGTGVWSGYTF; CDR3nt: TGTGCCAGCACTCGAGCTGGGACGGGGGTTTGGTCTGGCTACACCTTC
j_gene: TRBJ2-7; v_gene: TRBV20-1; d_gene: TRBD2; abundance: NA; CDR3aa: CSAGDPGTSKHEQYF; CDR3nt: TGCAGTGCTGGAGATCCTGGGACTAGCAAACACGAGCAGTACTTC
j_gene: TRBJ2-5; v_gene: TRBV28; d_gene: NA; abundance: NA; CDR3aa: CASSPGGTQYF; CDR3nt: TGTGCCAGCAGCCCCGGGGGGACCCAGTACTTC
j_gene: TRBJ1-4; v_gene: TRBV6-1; d_gene: NA; abundance: NA; CDR3aa: CASSEYRVREKLFF; CDR3nt: TGTGCCAGCAGTGAATACAGGGTTAGGGAAAAACTGTTTTTT
j_gene: TRBJ2-3; v_gene: TRBV28; d_gene: TRBD2; abundance: few; CDR3aa: CASSLGLAGSGDTQYF; CDR3nt: TGTGCCAGCAGTTTAGGGCTAGCGGGGTCGGGAGATACGCAGTATTTT
j_gene: TRBJ1-4; v_gene: TRBV6-5; d_gene: NA; abundance: NA; CDR3aa: CASSYSFQSREKLFF; CDR3nt: TGTGCCAGCAGTTACTCCTTCCAATCGAGGGAAAAACTGTTTTTT
j_gene: TRBJ2-5; v_gene: TRBV12-3/TRBV12-4; d_gene: NA; abundance: NA; CDR3aa: CASTFGGGGETQYF; CDR3nt: TGTGCCAGCACCTTTGGTGGAGGGGGAGAGACCCAGTACTTC
j_gene: TRBJ1-6; v_gene: TRBV7-3; d_gene: NA; abundance: NA; CDR3aa: CASSLNGGGSPLHF; CDR3nt: TGTGCCAGCAGCTTAAATGGGGGGGGCTCACCCCTCCACTTT
j_gene: TRBJ1-5; v_gene: TRBV6-6; d_gene: TRBD1; abundance: NA; CDR3aa: CASSYGGQGFLSGQPQHF; CDR3nt: TGTGCCAGCAGTTACGGGGGACAGGGCTTCCTTTCCGGTCAGCCCCAGCATTTT
j_gene: TRBJ1-6; v_gene: TRBV28; d_gene: NA; abundance: few; CDR3aa: CASSASQGSNSPLHF; CDR3nt: TGTGCCAGCAGTGCGTCACAGGGATCTAATTCACCCCTCCACTTT
j_gene: TRBJ1-2; v_gene: TRBV11-3; d_gene: TRBD1; abundance: few; CDR3aa: CASSLEGGRGYTF; CDR3nt: TGTGCCAGCAGCTTAGAAGGGGGCAGAGGCTACACCTTC
j_gene: TRBJ2-2; v_gene: TRBV4-2; d_gene: NA; abundance: NA; CDR3aa: CASSQEISGNTGELFF; CDR3nt: TGTGCCAGCAGCCAAGAGATCTCAGGAAACACCGGGGAGCTGTTTTTT
j_gene: TRBJ2-4; v_gene: TRBV11-1; d_gene: NA; abundance: NA; CDR3aa: CASSLLRGYRENIQYF; CDR3nt: TGTGCCAGCAGCTTACTGAGGGGGTACCGGGAAAACATTCAGTACTTC
j_gene: TRBJ1-5; v_gene: TRBV6-6; d_gene: TRBD1; abundance: many; CDR3aa: CASSYPTGGGGSNQPQHF; CDR3nt: TGTGCCAGCAGTTACCCGACAGGGGGTGGGGGTAGCAATCAGCCCCAGCATTTT
j_gene: TRBJ2-3; v_gene: TRBV25-1; d_gene: TRBD1; abundance: NA; CDR3aa: CASSVGTGAQYF; CDR3nt: TGTGCCAGCAGTGTCGGGACAGGAGCGCAGTATTTT
j_gene: TRBJ1-1; v_gene: TRBV15; d_gene: TRBD1; abundance: NA; CDR3aa: CATSRGDRGWGNTEAFF; CDR3nt: TGTGCCACCAGCAGAGGGGACAGGGGTTGGGGGAACACTGAAGCTTTCTTT
j_gene: TRBJ2-7; v_gene: TRBV7-2; d_gene: TRBD2; abundance: many; CDR3aa: CASSSSTSGEQYF; CDR3nt: TGTGCCAGCAGCTCCTCGACTAGCGGGGAGCAGTACTTC
j_gene: TRBJ2-1; v_gene: TRBV7-3; d_gene: TRBD2; abundance: few; CDR3aa: CASSPTSGVGNEQFF; CDR3nt: TGTGCCAGCAGTCCTACTAGCGGGGTTGGCAATGAGCAGTTCTTC